These 11 T cell receptor beta chains were all obtained from the same sample, sequenced in a study of neoadjuvant nivolumab and ipilimumab in lung cancer. The method was immunoSEQ multiplex PCR; TCRdb's version includes in-frame clones alone and lacks a portion of them. The profile shows approximately 26,000 clones, roughly 80% of them singletons. Sequencing used peripheral blood, obtained before neoadjuvant nivolumab, alone or with ipilimumab. These receptors were taken from an adult with non-small cell lung cancer.

V gene TRBV5-5 combines with J gene TRBJ2-7; TRBD1 matches at 9 bases. Trimming cost V 3 bases and J 1 base; bases outside gene matches: 8. This CDR3 spans 16 amino acids. Germline CDR1 reads SGHKS; CDR2 reads YYEKEE (reference sequence). This CDR3 is CASSSGQGLVSYEQYF. The CDR3 DNA reads TGTGCCAGCAGCTCGGGACAGGGCTTAGTTTCCTACGAGCAGTACTTC.

The chain carries TRBV5-1 and TRBJ1-3; D possibly corresponds to TRBD1 (6 bases). Germline V lookup: CDR1 SGHRS, CDR2 YFSETQ. V was cut by 0 bases and J by 8 bases, with 15 bases left in between. This CDR3 has 15 residues. The CDR3 here is CASSLEDSRVDTIYF. DNA of the CDR3: TGCGCCAGCAGCTTGGAGGACAGCCGTGTGGACACCATATATTTT.

The CDR3 region is CASTAPPLAANIQYF. The CDR3 DNA reads as TGTGCCAGCACCGCACCACCATTAGCGGCAAACATTCAGTACTTC. The chain combines TRBV7-2 with TRBJ2-4; possible D gene TRBD2, 6 bases. Looked up from germline, CDR1 is SGHTA and CDR2 is FQGNSA. Trimming left V 7 bases short and J 6 bases short, with 19 bases between. The CDR3 covers 15 residues.

The V and J genes are TRBV5-1 and TRBJ1-2; the match to TRBD1 covers 9 bases. The J segment lost 8 bases and the V segment lost 0 bases, leaving 5 bases of the junction unmatched. The CDR3 runs 14 residues. The germline V gene encodes CDR1 SGHRS and CDR2 YFSETQ. The CDR3 bases are TGCGCCAGCAGCTTGGGGGACAGGGTCGGCGGCTACACCTTC. Residues: CASSLGDRVGGYTF.

In DNA, the CDR3 is TGCGCCAGCAGCTTGGCGGGACAGACCTACGAGCAGTACTTC. It codes for CASSLAGQTYEQYF. V is TRBV5-1 and J is TRBJ2-7; TRBD1 matches at 7 bases. The CDR3 runs 14 residues. V lost 0 bases, J lost 2 bases, and 2 bases stayed unmatched. The germline V gene encodes CDR1 SGHRS and CDR2 YFSETQ.

This chain uses TRBV28 with TRBJ1-1; D gene unclear. Trimming removed 5 bases at V and 8 bases at J, with 6 bases between. Germline V gene lookup returns CDR1 MDHEN and CDR2 SYDVKM. The CDR3 runs to 10 residues. The CDR3 loop is CASSTREAFF. As DNA, the CDR3 is TGTGCCAGCAGTACCAGAGAAGCTTTCTTT. Drawing the rest from reference TRBV28 and TRBJ1-1, the complete variable domain is DVKVTQSSRYLVKRTGEKVFLECVQDMDHENMFWYRQDPGLGLRLIYFSYDVKMKEKGDIPEGYSVSREKKERFSLILESASTNQTSMYLCASSTREAFFGQGTRLTVV.

The J gene is TRBJ2-2, the V gene TRBV4-3; D unclear. V gave up 0 bases and J gave up 8 bases, with 16 bases separating them. There are 16 residues in the CDR3. The germline CDR1 and CDR2 sequences are LGHNA and YSLEER. The CDR3: CASSQELPGLTGELFF. CDR3 DNA sequence: TGCGCCAGCAGCCAAGAACTCCCAGGCCTGACTGGGGAGCTGTTTTTT.

The genes are TRBV11-3 and TRBJ1-1; no reliable D call. Germline CDR1 SGHNT, CDR2 YENEEA. The V gene lost 4 bases and the J gene lost 1 base, with 4 bases spanning the gap. CDR3 length: 12 residues. The CDR3 DNA reads TGTGCCAGCAGCTCCAGGAACACTGAAGCTTTCTTT. Translating it yields CASSSRNTEAFF. Full variable domain (rest looked up from reference TRBV11-3 and TRBJ1-1): EAGVVQSPRYKIIEKKQPVAFWCNPISGHNTLYWYLQNLGQGPELLIRYENEEAVDDSQLPKDRFSAERLKGVDSTLKIQPAELGDSAVYLCASSSRNTEAFFGQGTRLTVV.

V is TRBV15 and J is TRBJ1-5; D not resolved. The length of the CDR3 is 17 residues. CDR1 and CDR2 from the germline V gene are LNHNV and YYDKDF (reference sequence). Trimming left V 1 base short and J 6 bases short, with 19 bases between. The CDR3 nucleotides read TGTGCCACCAGCAGAGGAAGCAGGACGGTGCTTCCTCAGCCCCAGCATTTT. It yields the protein CATSRGSRTVLPQPQHF.

This rearrangement joins TRBV25-1 to TRBJ2-1, with D hard to call. The CDR3 spans 12 residues. The germline V gene encodes CDR1 MGHDK and CDR2 SYGVNS. With 1 base removed from V and 6 bases from J, the gap between germline ends came to 4 bases. CDR3 loop: CASSESPNEQFF. The CDR3 nucleotides are TGTGCCAGCAGTGAATCCCCCAATGAGCAGTTCTTC. The full variable domain, in which reference TRBV25-1 and TRBJ2-1 provide the parts outside the CDR3, is EADIYQTPRYLVIGTGKKITLECSQTMGHDKMYWYQQDPGMELHLIHYSYGVNSTEKGDLSSESTVSRIRTEHFPLTLESARPSHTSQYLCASSESPNEQFFGPGTRLTVL.

The CDR3 loop is CASSLRPGQGTDTQYF. The CDR3 region has the DNA TGTGCCAGCAGCCTCAGACCGGGTCAGGGAACAGATACGCAGTATTTT. This chain joins TRBV5-6 and TRBJ2-3, with a weak D call TRBD1 (5 bases). Deletions cut 4 bases from V and 3 bases from J, with 18 bases between. Germline V gene lookup returns CDR1 SGHDT and CDR2 YYEEEE. The CDR3 sequence is 16 residues long.